One and the same sample provided the 23 T cell receptor beta chains below, sequenced in a study of regulatory T cells in long-lasting Graves disease. Sample time point: newly diagnosed GD, antithyroid drugs for less than 3 months. Making the TCR library involved RNA that had been extracted from PBMCs. HTBI primers from iRepertoire and Arm-PCR of CDR3 regions yielded the TCR beta libraries. A single record per CDR3 protein comes from TCRdb applying MiXCR to the multiplex PCR reads. The table lists about 470,000 distinct CDR3 sequences, around 16% of them singletons. The data also belong to a second study, concerning T cells in Graves' hyperthyroidism and ophthalmopathy.

This specimen consisted of peripheral blood mononuclear cells (PBMCs), obtained at new diagnosis, from a patient treated with antithyroid drugs. The origin of the receptors is a man aged 35-49 years with Graves disease.

At least ten counts were recorded for this clonotype. CDR3 nucleotide sequence: TGTGCCAGCAGTTTTAGAGGAGCTGGCGGGGAGCTGTTTTTT. Encoded protein: CASSFRGAGGELFF. This chain uses TRBV12-3 or TRBV12-4 with TRBJ2-2; D is uncertain. CDR3 size: 14 residues. The V end was cut by 3 bases, the J end by 7 bases, with 12 bases between.

The sample holds many counts of this clonotype. The J gene is TRBJ2-7, the V gene TRBV7-2; 9 bases match TRBD2. V trimming: 5 bases; J trimming: 2 bases; junction bases outside the gene matches: 4. Germline CDR1 is SGHTA and CDR2 is FQGNSA. The CDR3 contains 14 residues. The CDR3 nucleotides read TGTGCCAGCAGCCTCCCTAGCGGGACCTACGAGCAGTACTTC. Translating it yields CASSLPSGTYEQYF.

On this clonotype itself: Given the absence of the conserved phenylalanine or tryptophan at the CDR3 end, a read error is likely. The rearrangement joins TRBV11-1 to TRBJ2-3; no definite D call. The CDR3 extends over 13 amino acids. Germline CDR1 is SGHAT and CDR2 is FQDESV (reference sequence). V gave up 0 bases and J gave up 1 base, with 2 bases separating them. The CDR3 is CASSLAGTDTQYL. CDR3 DNA: TGTGCCAGCAGCTTAGCGGGCACAGATACGCAGTATCTT.

V gene TRBV20-1 combines with J gene TRBJ1-1; 8 bases line up with TRBD1. Losses at the gene ends were 5 bases for V and 5 bases for J; bases not matched to a gene: 7. The CDR3 contains 13 residues. CDR1 DFQATT and CDR2 SNEGSKA come from the germline V gene (reference sequence). Here the CDR3 DNA reads TGCAGTGCTCGGACAGGGCGGCGGACTGAAGCTTTCTTT. The encoded protein is CSARTGRRTEAFF.

This clonotype was found many times. The chain links TRBV2 to TRBJ2-3; no clear D. From germline, CDR1 is SNHLY and CDR2 FYNNEI. This CDR3 has 14 residues. V was cut by 2 bases and J by 2 bases, with 8 bases left in between. The DNA for the CDR3 is TGTGCCAGCAGTGAACAAGCGATCACAGATACGCAGTATTTT. Encoded protein: CASSEQAITDTQYF. Together with reference TRBV2 and TRBJ2-3, the CDR3 gives the full variable domain: EPEVTQTPSHQVTQMGQEVILRCVPISNHLYFYWYRQILGQKVEFLVSFYNNEISEKSEIFDDQFSVERPDGSNFTLKIRSTKLEDSAMYFCASSEQAITDTQYFGPGTRLTVL.

This clonotype has a count of ten or more. The chain has TRBV10-1 and TRBJ2-1, with D unresolved. Germline CDR1 and CDR2: WNHNN and SYGVQD (reference sequence). The CDR3 contains 16 residues. Trimming pared 2 bases from V and 2 bases from J, leaving 13 bases between. The CDR3 sequence: CASSETQSLAYNEQFF. CDR3 DNA sequence: TGCGCCAGCAGTGAGACTCAGTCCCTAGCCTACAATGAGCAGTTCTTC.

This chain uses TRBV4-1 with TRBJ2-6; D unresolved. Trimming took 2 bases from V and 0 from J, leaving 11 bases between them. The CDR3 loop spans 17 amino acids. Germline V lookup: CDR1 MGHRA, CDR2 YSYEKL. CDR3 DNA: TGCGCCAGCAGCCAATATCCGGGCGGCTCTGGGGCCAACGTCCTGACTTTC. As protein: CASSQYPGGSGANVLTF.

This clonotype showed up many times. The V and J genes are TRBV20-1 and TRBJ1-2; D is possibly TRBD1 (6 bases). From germline, CDR1 is DFQATT and CDR2 SNEGSKA (reference sequence). The CDR3 spans 13 residues. The V gene lost 5 bases and the J gene lost 6 bases, with 16 bases spanning the gap. This chain's CDR3 is CSADQGTAHGYTF. CDR3 sequence (DNA): TGCAGTGCTGATCAGGGGACGGCGCATGGCTACACCTTC.

This chain uses TRBV15 with TRBJ2-5; D unclear. There are 15 residues in the CDR3. V was trimmed by 0 bases and J by 2 bases, leaving 10 bases between them. CDR1 is LNHNV and CDR2 is YYDKDF in the germline V gene (reference sequence). CDR3 sequence (DNA): TGTGCCACCAGCAGAGAGTGGCGGAGTCAAGAGACCCAGTACTTC. Translated: CATSREWRSQETQYF. The entire variable domain, with the rest obtained from reference TRBV15 and TRBJ2-5, is as follows: DAMVIQNPRYQVTQFGKPVTLSCSQTLNHNVMYWYQQKSSQAPKLLFHYYDKDFNNEADTPDNFQSRRPNTSFCFLDIRSPGLGDTAMYLCATSREWRSQETQYFGPGTRLLVL.

The chain links TRBV4-2 to TRBJ2-3; 12 bases map to TRBD2. The CDR3 sequence is 15 residues long. Germline V gives CDR1 LGHNA, CDR2 YNFKEQ. The J segment lost 3 bases and the V segment lost 4 bases, leaving 2 bases of the junction unmatched. The DNA of the CDR3 is TGTGCCAGCAGCCGGACTAGCGGGAAAACAGATACGCAGTATTTT. Protein sequence: CASSRTSGKTDTQYF.

This clonotype was seen many times. The chain is built from TRBV28 and TRBJ1-1; 8 bases line up with TRBD1. Germline V gene lookup returns CDR1 MDHEN and CDR2 SYDVKM. The trim removed 6 bases at V and 4 bases at J, leaving 10 bases unmatched. The CDR3 covers 15 residues. The CDR3, as DNA: TGTGCCAGCAGCTTAATTCCGACAGGGGCCACTGAAGCTTTCTTT. Translated, it gives CASSLIPTGATEAFF.

The table lists this clonotype with many counts. An end of the junction differs from the germline gene, which may be a read error. V and J are TRBV5-1 and TRBJ2-5; D unclear. In germline, CDR1 is SGHRS, CDR2 YFSETQ. The CDR3 extends over 15 amino acids. The CDR3 here is CASSLGPGPQETQYF. The DNA for the CDR3 is TGTGCCAGCAGCCTCGGACCGGGCCCCCAAGAGACCCAGTACTTC.

This clonotype was seen repeatedly, ten times or more. This sequence joins TRBV3-1 and TRBJ1-5; possible D gene TRBD1, 5 bases. The CDR3 sequence is 14 residues long. CDR1 and CDR2 (germline): LGHDT, YNNKEL (reference sequence). V was cut by 8 bases and J by 4 bases, with 15 bases left in between. The CDR3 protein is CASGSGTGNQPQHF. CDR3 coding DNA: TGTGCCAGCGGCTCCGGGACGGGTAATCAGCCCCAGCATTTT.

The genes are TRBV6-1 and TRBJ1-4, with D possibly TRBD1 on 5 matching bases. CDR1 and CDR2 from the germline V gene are MNHNS and SASEGT. Trimming removed 7 bases from V and 1 base from J, with 22 bases in between. The CDR3 has 18 amino acids. CDR3 sequence: CASTGHGRGLQTNEKLFF. The DNA for the CDR3 is TGTGCCAGCACAGGACACGGTAGAGGACTGCAAACTAATGAAAAACTGTTTTTT.

This clonotype was seen many times. The chain links TRBV11-3 to TRBJ2-1, with TRBD2 matching over 8 bases. Germline V gives CDR1 SGHNT, CDR2 YENEEA. J gave up 1 base and V 3 bases, and 8 bases lay outside the gene matches. CDR3 length: 17 residues. The CDR3 sequence: CASSFEGPGGSYNEQFF. Here the CDR3 DNA reads TGTGCCAGCAGCTTCGAGGGGCCGGGGGGGTCCTACAATGAGCAGTTCTTC.

This clonotype was picked up many times. The chain joins TRBV7-9 to TRBJ2-1; no clear D gene. The CDR3 is 15 amino acids. V lost 5 bases and J lost 7, with 18 bases in between. Germline V gives CDR1 SEHNR, CDR2 FQNEAQ (reference sequence). This CDR3 is CASSPPLRFGNEQFF. Written as DNA, the CDR3 is TGTGCCAGCAGCCCCCCCCTAAGATTTGGGAATGAGCAGTTCTTC. The full variable domain, completed using reference TRBV7-9 and TRBJ2-1, is DTGVSQNPRHKITKRGQNVTFRCDPISEHNRLYWYRQTLGQGPEFLTYFQNEAQLEKSRLLSDRFSAERPKGSFSTLEIQRTEQGDSAMYLCASSPPLRFGNEQFFGPGTRLTVL.

The sample holds many counts of this clonotype. CDR3 protein: CSAHPGPKEGDTQYF. CDR3 in DNA: TGCAGTGCTCACCCGGGACCCAAAGAGGGAGATACGCAGTATTTT. J is TRBJ2-3 and V is TRBV20-1; possibly TRBD1 or TRBD2 for D (5 bases each). Trimming took off 5 bases at V and 5 bases at J, with 20 bases between the two ends. The V gene's germline CDR1 is DFQATT and CDR2 SNEGSKA (reference sequence). The CDR3 runs to 15 residues.

In nucleotides, the CDR3 is TGCAGCGTTTCTGGGGTTGGCGGAAGCTCCTACAATGAGCAGTTCTTC. This codes for CSVSGVGGSSYNEQFF. The rearrangement links TRBV29-1 to TRBJ2-1, with D uncertain. The CDR3 totals 16 residues. Trimming removed 5 bases from V and 0 bases from J, with 17 bases in between. The germline V gene has CDR1 SQVTM and CDR2 ANQGSEA.

This clonotype was detected a few times. The chain is built from TRBV12-3 or TRBV12-4 and TRBJ2-4; 8 nucleotides line up with TRBD2. The trim removed 6 bases at V and 5 bases at J, leaving 9 bases unmatched. This CDR3 contains 15 residues. CDR3 DNA: TGTGCCAGCAGCCTCGGGGGGGGGCGGGAAAACATTCAGTACTTC. Protein: CASSLGGGRENIQYF.

This clonotype appeared a few times. This chain connects TRBV3-1 to TRBJ2-1; TRBD2 aligns across 12 bases. The germline V gene encodes CDR1 LGHDT and CDR2 YNNKEL (reference sequence). Trimming took 6 bases from V and 8 from J; bases not matched to a gene: 8. This CDR3 spans 15 amino acids. The CDR3 DNA reads as TGTGCCAGCAGGCCACTAGCGGGAGGAGGGGATGAGCAGTTCTTC. It yields the protein CASRPLAGGGDEQFF.

Ten or more counts support this clonotype. The V gene is TRBV7-9, the J gene TRBJ2-2; 7 bases fit TRBD1. V shed 5 bases and J 5 bases; nucleotides not matched to a gene: 8. The CDR3 contains 15 residues. The V gene's germline CDR1 is SEHNR and CDR2 FQNEAQ (reference sequence). The CDR3, as DNA: TGTGCCAGCAGCCCCCCCGCAGGGGGTACCGGGGAGCTGTTTTTT. This sequence encodes CASSPPAGGTGELFF.

This clonotype was seen repeatedly, ten times or more. This chain joins TRBV20-1 and TRBJ2-7; TRBD2 matches 7 bases. CDR3 length equals 14 residues. Germline values: CDR1 DFQATT, CDR2 SNEGSKA (reference sequence). The junction had 16 bases not matched to a gene; V was cut back by 5 bases and J by 9 bases. Here the CDR3 reads CSAARGLSIRGQYF. CDR3 DNA: TGCAGTGCTGCCCGGGGACTATCCATACGAGGGCAGTACTTC.

This clonotype was counted ten times or more. The gene calls are TRBV27 and TRBJ1-1; a possible D gene is TRBD1 (6 bases). This CDR3 comprises 14 residues. CDR1 MNHEY and CDR2 SMNVEV come from the germline V gene (reference sequence). V was shortened by 5 bases and J by 5 bases, with 15 bases between the two germline ends. The CDR3 DNA is TGTGCCAGCAGTCCCCAGGGGTTTGGGACTGAAGCTTTCTTT. This translates into CASSPQGFGTEAFF.